This T cell receptor (beta chain) derives from a study of radiotherapy plus CTLA-4 blockade in lung cancer. Measured with immunoSEQ multiplex PCR; TCRdb has only the in-frame clones, and not every one. This sample has 50,000 or so clones, with approximately 79% found just once. The CDR3 extends over 17 amino acids. Per germline, CDR1 SGHTA and CDR2 FQGNSA. Trimming took 5 bases from V and 3 from J, leaving 21 bases between them. This receptor was obtained from a human donor with non-small cell lung cancer who had a partial response to radiotherapy plus ipilimumab. Sample: peripheral blood, taken from a patient treated with radiotherapy plus ipilimumab. The rearrangement links TRBV7-2 to TRBJ2-3; D possibly corresponds to TRBD1 (6 bases). DNA of the CDR3: TGTGCCAGCAGCCCTGGTGTCGGGCAGGGGTTAACAGATACGCAGTATTTT. Its translation is CASSPGVGQGLTDTQYF.